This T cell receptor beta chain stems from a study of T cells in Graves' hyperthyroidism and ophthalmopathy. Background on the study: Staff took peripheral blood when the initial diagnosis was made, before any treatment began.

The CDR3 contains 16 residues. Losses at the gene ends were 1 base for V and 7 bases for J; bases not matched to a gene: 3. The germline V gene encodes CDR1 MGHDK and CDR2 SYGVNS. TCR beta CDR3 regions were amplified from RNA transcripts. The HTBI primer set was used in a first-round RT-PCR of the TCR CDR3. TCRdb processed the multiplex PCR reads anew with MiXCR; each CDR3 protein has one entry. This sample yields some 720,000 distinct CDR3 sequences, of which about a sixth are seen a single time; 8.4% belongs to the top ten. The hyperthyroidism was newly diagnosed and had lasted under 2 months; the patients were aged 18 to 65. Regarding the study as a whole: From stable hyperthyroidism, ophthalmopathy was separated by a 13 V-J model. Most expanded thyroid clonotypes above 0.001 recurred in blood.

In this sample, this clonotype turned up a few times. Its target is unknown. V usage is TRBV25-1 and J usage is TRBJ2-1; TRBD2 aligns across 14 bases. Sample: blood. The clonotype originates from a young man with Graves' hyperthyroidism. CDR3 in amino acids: CASSEFRLAGGNEQFF. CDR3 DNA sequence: TGTGCCAGCAGTGAATTTAGACTAGCGGGAGGGAATGAGCAGTTCTTC.